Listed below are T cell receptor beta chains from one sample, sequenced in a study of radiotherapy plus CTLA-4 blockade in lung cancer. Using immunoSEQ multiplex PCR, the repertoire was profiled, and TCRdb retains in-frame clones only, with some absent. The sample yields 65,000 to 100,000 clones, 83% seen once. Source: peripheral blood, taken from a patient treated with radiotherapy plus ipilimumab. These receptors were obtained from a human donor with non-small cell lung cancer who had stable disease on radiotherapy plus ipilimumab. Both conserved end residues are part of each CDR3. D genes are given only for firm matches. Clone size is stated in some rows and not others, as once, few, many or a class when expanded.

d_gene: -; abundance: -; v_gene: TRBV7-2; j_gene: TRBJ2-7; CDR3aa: CASSPDYYEQYF; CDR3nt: TGTGCCAGCAGCCCAGACTACTACGAGCAGTACTTC
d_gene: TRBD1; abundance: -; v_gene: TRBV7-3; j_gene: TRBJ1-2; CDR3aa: CASGRGQGDGYTF; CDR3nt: TGTGCCAGCGGCCGAGGACAGGGTGATGGCTACACCTTC
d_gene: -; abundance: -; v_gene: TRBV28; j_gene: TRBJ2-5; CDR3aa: CASRAPTGTQYF; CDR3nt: TGTGCCAGCAGAGCCCCCACAGGGACCCAGTACTTC
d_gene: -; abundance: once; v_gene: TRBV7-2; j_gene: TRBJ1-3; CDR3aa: CASSPFRSSGNTIYF; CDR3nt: TGTGCCAGCAGCCCCTTCCGGAGCTCTGGAAACACCATATATTTT
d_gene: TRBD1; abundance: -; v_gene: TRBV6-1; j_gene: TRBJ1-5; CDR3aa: CASSVTGQAQPQHF; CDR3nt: TGTGCCAGCAGCGTCACCGGACAGGCTCAGCCCCAGCATTTT
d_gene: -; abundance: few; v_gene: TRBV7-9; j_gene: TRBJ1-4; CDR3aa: CASSSPWVASGKLFF; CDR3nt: TGTGCCAGCAGCTCCCCGTGGGTTGCCTCGGGAAAACTGTTTTTT
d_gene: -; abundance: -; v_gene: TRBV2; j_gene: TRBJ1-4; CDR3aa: CASSQGGEKLFF; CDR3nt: TGTGCCAGCAGTCAGGGCGGTGAAAAACTGTTTTTT
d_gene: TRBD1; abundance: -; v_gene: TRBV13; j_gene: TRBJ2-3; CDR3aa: CASRAGGRTDTQYF; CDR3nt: TGTGCCAGCAGGGCAGGGGGAAGGACAGATACGCAGTATTTT
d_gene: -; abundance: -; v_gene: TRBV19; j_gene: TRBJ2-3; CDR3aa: CASAGVPPDTQYF; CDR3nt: TGTGCCAGTGCAGGGGTTCCCCCAGATACGCAGTATTTT
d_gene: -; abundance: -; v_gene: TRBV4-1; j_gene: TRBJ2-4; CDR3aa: CASSQLGGGAKNIQYF; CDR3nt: TGCGCCAGCAGCCAGCTAGGGGGAGGGGCCAAAAACATTCAGTACTTC
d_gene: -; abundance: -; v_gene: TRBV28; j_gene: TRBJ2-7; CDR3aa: CASTLPGYEQYF; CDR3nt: TGTGCCAGCACCCTCCCTGGCTACGAGCAGTACTTC
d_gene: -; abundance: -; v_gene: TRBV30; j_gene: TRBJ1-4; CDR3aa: CAWRTERLEKLFF; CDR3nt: TGTGCCTGGAGGACAGAACGGCTCGAAAAACTGTTTTTT
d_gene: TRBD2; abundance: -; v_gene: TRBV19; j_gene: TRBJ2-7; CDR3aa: CASSIGGRYEQYF; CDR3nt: TGTGCCAGTAGTATAGGCGGGAGGTACGAGCAGTACTTC
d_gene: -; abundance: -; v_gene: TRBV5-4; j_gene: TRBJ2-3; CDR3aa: CASSFDDARLDTQYF; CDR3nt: TGTGCCAGCAGCTTTGACGATGCTAGGCTAGATACGCAGTATTTT
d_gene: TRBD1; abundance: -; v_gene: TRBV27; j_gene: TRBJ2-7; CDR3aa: CASSLIGTGKNEQYF; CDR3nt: TGTGCCAGCAGTTTGATAGGGACAGGGAAAAACGAGCAGTACTTC
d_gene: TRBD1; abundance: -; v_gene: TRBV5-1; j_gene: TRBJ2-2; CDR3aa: CASSIRTGDTGELFF; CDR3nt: TGCGCCAGCAGCATACGGACAGGGGACACCGGGGAGCTGTTTTTT
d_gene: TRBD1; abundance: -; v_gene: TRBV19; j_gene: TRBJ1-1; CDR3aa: CASSWGTGVGTEAFF; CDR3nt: TGTGCCAGTAGTTGGGGGACAGGGGTCGGAACTGAAGCTTTCTTT
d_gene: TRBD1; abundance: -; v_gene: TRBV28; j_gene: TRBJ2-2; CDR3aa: CASSQNSGTGTGELFF; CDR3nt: TGTGCCAGCAGTCAGAACTCCGGGACAGGGACCGGGGAGCTGTTTTTT
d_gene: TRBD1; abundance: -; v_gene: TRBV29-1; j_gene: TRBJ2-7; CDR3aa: CSVEPRTGTYEQYF; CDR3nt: TGCAGCGTTGAACCACGGACAGGGACGTACGAGCAGTACTTC
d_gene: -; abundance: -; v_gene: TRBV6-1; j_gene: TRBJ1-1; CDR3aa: CASSESWANTEAFF; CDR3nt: TGTGCCAGCAGTGAATCCTGGGCGAACACTGAAGCTTTCTTT
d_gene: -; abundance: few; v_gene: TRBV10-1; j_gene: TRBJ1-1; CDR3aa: CASSEFNSKNTEAFF; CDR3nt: TGCGCCAGCAGTGAGTTTAACTCAAAGAACACTGAAGCTTTCTTT
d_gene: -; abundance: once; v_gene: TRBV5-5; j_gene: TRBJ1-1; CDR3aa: CASSLIEGVGDTEAFF; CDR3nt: TGTGCCAGCAGCTTGATTGAAGGGGTGGGTGATACTGAAGCTTTCTTT
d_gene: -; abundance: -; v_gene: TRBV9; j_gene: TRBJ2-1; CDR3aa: CASSPFQTRGEQFF; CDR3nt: TGTGCCAGCAGCCCCTTTCAGACTAGAGGTGAGCAGTTCTTC
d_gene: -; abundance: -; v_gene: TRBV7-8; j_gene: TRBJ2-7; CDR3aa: CASRLDRGRASGHGNEQYF; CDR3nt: TGTGCCAGCAGACTTGACAGGGGAAGGGCTAGCGGACATGGGAACGAGCAGTACTTC
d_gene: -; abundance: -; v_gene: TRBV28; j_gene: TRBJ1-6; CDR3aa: CASLEQYNSPLHF; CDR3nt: TGTGCCAGCCTGGAACAGTATAATTCACCCCTCCACTTT
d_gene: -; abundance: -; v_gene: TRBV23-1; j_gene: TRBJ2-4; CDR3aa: CAKDRRGTKNIQYF; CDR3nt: TGCGCCAAAGACCGACGAGGGACCAAAAACATTCAGTACTTC
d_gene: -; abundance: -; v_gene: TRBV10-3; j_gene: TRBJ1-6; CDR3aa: CAISEGKGRSPLHF; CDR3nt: TGTGCCATCAGTGAAGGGAAGGGACGTTCACCCCTCCACTTT
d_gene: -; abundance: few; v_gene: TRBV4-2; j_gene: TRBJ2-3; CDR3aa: CASSHAFSASTDTQYF; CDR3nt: TGTGCCAGCAGCCATGCCTTTAGCGCGAGCACAGATACGCAGTATTTT
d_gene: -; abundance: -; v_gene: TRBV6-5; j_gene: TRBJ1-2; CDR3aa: CASSFQPGSNYGYTF; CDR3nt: TGTGCCAGCAGTTTTCAACCCGGGTCAAACTATGGCTACACCTTC
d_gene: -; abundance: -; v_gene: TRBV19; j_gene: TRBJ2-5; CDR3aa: CASSTQGEETQYF; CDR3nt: TGTGCCAGTAGTACCCAGGGTGAAGAGACCCAGTACTTC